The 24 T cell receptor beta chains presented below share a single source sample, sequenced in a study of Tregs in tolerant kidney transplant recipients. Sequencing used immunoSEQ multiplex PCR; TCRdb keeps in-frame clones, though not all of them. Here the sample table reports about 30,000 clones. This specimen consisted of CD8+ T cells from blood, obtained before the transplant. These receptors were collected from a human donor who received a combined kidney and bone marrow transplant.

Turning to this clone: The read stops 3 residues short of the end of the CDR3; the missing end is completed from the germline J gene. The chain joins TRBV11-2 to TRBJ2-7, with a weak D call TRBD2 (6 bases). Deletions cut 5 bases from V and 3 bases from J, with 14 bases between. Per germline, CDR1 SGHAT and CDR2 FQNNGV. The CDR3 totals 14 residues. The DNA read from the CDR3 is TGTGCCAGCAGCCTGCCCGGGGGATTCTACGAG. It specifies CASSLPGGFYE. The whole CDR3 region reads CASSLPGGFYEQYF.

Regarding this clone: The read ends 3 residues early relative to the CDR3; the germline J gene fills the gap. The chain is built from TRBV19 and TRBJ1-3; D not certain. Trimming left V 5 bases short and J 2 bases short, with 19 bases between. The CDR3 sequence is 17 residues long. CDR1 is LNHDA and CDR2 is SQIVND in the germline V gene (reference sequence). CDR3 protein: CASSVRTSQLPGNTIYF. The sequenced part of the CDR3 DNA is TGTGCCAGTAGTGTACGGACTAGCCAACTACCTGGAAACACC.

To note about this clone: The read is 3 residues too short to cover the CDR3 end, so that end is filled in from the germline J gene. The chain carries TRBV7-6 and TRBJ2-2, with 7 bases lining up with TRBD2. V trimming: 1 base; J trimming: 3 bases; junction bases outside the gene matches: 8. CDR1 is SGHVS and CDR2 is FNYEAQ in the germline V gene. The CDR3 runs to 17 residues. Partial CDR3 DNA: TGTGCCAGCAGCTTAGGCCCCGGGACTACATACACCGGGGAG. It specifies CASSLGPGTTYTGE. The CDR3 in its entirety is CASSLGPGTTYTGELFF.

In regard to this clone: The observed sequence ends 3 residues before the CDR3 terminus, with the missing tail filled in from the germline J gene. The chain employs TRBV7-3 and TRBJ2-7, with 11 nucleotides matching TRBD2. After removal of 5 bases from V and 5 bases from J, the junction contained 2 bases not matched to a gene. The CDR3 spans 13 residues. CDR1 SGHTA and CDR2 FQGTGA come from the germline V gene. The CDR3: CASSLAGGNEQYF. The CDR3 DNA, read in part, is TGTGCCAGCAGCCTAGCGGGAGGAAACGAG.

Regarding this clone: Read data end 3 residues before the CDR3 end; the end is taken from the germline J gene. This sequence joins TRBV7-9 and TRBJ2-7; tentative D call: TRBD2 (6 bases). Deletions cut 2 bases from V and 1 base from J, with 9 bases between. Germline assignment: CDR1 SEHNR and CDR2 FQNEAQ (reference sequence). The CDR3 is 14 residues long. CDR3 residues: CASSLSLASYEQYF. The part of the CDR3 DNA that was read is TGTGCCAGCAGCTTATCACTAGCTTCCTACGAG.

Comments on this clone: Sequencing ends 3 residues short of the CDR3 end; the germline J gene provides the rest. This rearrangement joins TRBV28 to TRBJ2-5, with a possible D match to TRBD1 (6 bases). CDR3 length: 17 amino acids. Trimming removed 2 bases at V and 2 bases at J, with 18 bases between. Germline values: CDR1 MDHEN, CDR2 SYDVKM. The sequenced part of the CDR3 DNA is TGTGCCAGCAGTTTAGGCCCTCTACAGGGTTTACAAGAGACC. It translates to CASSLGPLQGLQET. The full CDR3 protein reads CASSLGPLQGLQETQYF.

Note on this clone: The observed sequence ends 3 residues before the CDR3 terminus, with the missing tail filled in from the germline J gene. The chain combines TRBV20-1 with TRBJ2-7; possibly TRBD1 for D (6 bases). Germline CDR1 DFQATT, CDR2 SNEGSKA (reference sequence). With 6 bases removed from V and 0 bases from J, the gap between germline ends came to 15 bases. The CDR3 runs to 14 residues. CDR3 region: CSARGRVASYEQYF. Incomplete CDR3 DNA: TGCAGTGCCAGGGGCAGGGTTGCCTCCTACGAG.

A word on this clone: The read is 3 residues too short to cover the CDR3 end, so that end is filled in from the germline J gene. The J gene is TRBJ1-6, the V gene TRBV30; D is perhaps TRBD1 (5 bases). From germline, CDR1 is GTSNPN and CDR2 SVGIG (reference sequence). The CDR3 is 15 amino acids. V lost 4 bases and J 7 bases, leaving 17 bases between the germline ends. The CDR3 loop reads CAWKTDTFGNSPLHF. The CDR3 bases that were read are TGTGCCTGGAAGACGGACACCTTTGGCAATTCACCC.

A note on this clone: The read comes to an end 3 residues before the CDR3 does, leaving the germline J gene to fill in the end. This chain links TRBV19 with TRBJ2-4; 10 bases are shared with TRBD2. The CDR3 has 14 amino acids. V trimming: 3 bases; J trimming: 7 bases; junction bases outside the gene matches: 3. Germline values: CDR1 LNHDA, CDR2 SQIVND (reference sequence). The CDR3 sequence is CASSIRTSGNIQYF. The covered CDR3 bases are TGTGCCAGTAGTATCAGGACTAGCGGTAACATT. The entire variable domain, with the rest obtained from reference TRBV19 and TRBJ2-4, is as follows: DGGITQSPKYLFRKEGQNVTLSCEQNLNHDAMYWYRQDPGQGLRLIYYSQIVNDFQKGDIAEGYSVSREKKESFPLTVTSAQKNPTAFYLCASSIRTSGNIQYFGAGTRLSVL.

Regarding this clone: The CDR3 end is not reached by the read, which stops 3 residues before it; the germline J gene fills it in. The chain is built from TRBV6-2 or TRBV6-3 and TRBJ2-5, with 12 bases that match TRBD2. CDR1 and CDR2 from the germline V gene are MNHEY and SVGEGT. V dropped 5 bases and J dropped 2; count of bases not matched to a gene: 6. This CDR3 comprises 16 residues. The CDR3 DNA, read in part, is TGTGCCAGCAGTATCACCGGGACTAGCGGGCAAGAGACC. As protein: CASSITGTSGQET. In full, the CDR3 reads CASSITGTSGQETQYF.

CDR3 residues: CSVEGGGYEQYF. The sequenced part of the CDR3 DNA is TGCAGCGTTGAGGGCGGGGGCTACGAG. The V call is TRBV29-1, the J call TRBJ2-7; 7 bases line up with TRBD2. The read finishes 3 residues shy of the CDR3 end, and the germline J gene is used to complete it. Germline V gene data show CDR1 as SQVTM and CDR2 as ANQGSEA. The length of the CDR3 is 12 residues. Losses at the gene ends were 3 bases for V and 3 bases for J; bases not matched to a gene: 2.

Remarks on this clone: The CDR3 end lies 3 residues beyond the end of the read and is filled in from the germline J gene. This chain links TRBV19 with TRBJ1-2; weak D call: TRBD1 (5 bases). Trimming took off 7 bases at V and 3 bases at J, with 9 bases between the two ends. This CDR3 contains 12 residues. Per the germline V gene, CDR1 is LNHDA and CDR2 is SQIVND (reference sequence). CDR3 protein: CASTRGYYGYTF. Incomplete CDR3 DNA: TGTGCCAGTACGAGGGGTTACTATGGC.

Note on this clone: The read stops 3 residues short of the end of the CDR3; the missing end is completed from the germline J gene. V usage is TRBV7-3 and J usage is TRBJ2-1, with 14 nucleotides matching TRBD2. The V gene end was trimmed by 4 bases and the J gene end by 6 bases; junction bases not matched to a gene: 5. CDR3 length equals 16 residues. The germline CDR1 and CDR2 sequences are SGHTA and FQGTGA. The CDR3 here is CASSSYGLAGGNEQFF. Partial CDR3 DNA: TGTGCCAGCAGCTCCTACGGACTAGCGGGAGGCAATGAG.

As for this clone: The read ends 3 residues before the CDR3 terminus; that terminus is restored from the germline J gene. The chain has TRBV4-1 and TRBJ1-2, with TRBD1 identical over 8 bases. CDR1 MGHRA and CDR2 YSYEKL come from the germline V gene. The CDR3 is 15 residues long. V dropped 2 bases and J dropped 7; count of bases not matched to a gene: 9. The DNA read from the CDR3 is TGCGCCAGCAGCCAATTTGGACAGGGAAGTAGTGGC. Protein product: CASSQFGQGSSG. The whole CDR3 sequence reads CASSQFGQGSSGYTF.

Points on this clone: The CDR3 goes on 3 residues after the read ends, and that part is filled in from the germline J gene. V gene TRBV7-6 combines with J gene TRBJ2-3, with 11 bases matching TRBD2. This CDR3 has 16 amino acids. CDR1 is SGHVS, CDR2 FNYEAQ, per germline. V shed 4 bases and J 2 bases; nucleotides not matched to a gene: 5. The CDR3 DNA, read in part, is TGTGCCAGCAGCTCGACTAGCGGGATTTTCACAGATACG. This gives the protein CASSSTSGIFTDT. The whole CDR3 is CASSSTSGIFTDTQYF. The entire variable domain, with the rest obtained from reference TRBV7-6 and TRBJ2-3, is as follows: GAGVSQSPRYKVTKRGQDVALRCDPISGHVSLYWYRQALGQGPEFLTYFNYEAQQDKSGLPNDRFSAERPEGSISTLTIQRTEQRDSAMYRCASSSTSGIFTDTQYFGPGTRLTVL.

A word on this clone: The read terminates 3 residues before the CDR3 end, so the remaining end is supplied by the germline J gene. V is TRBV19 and J is TRBJ2-1, with TRBD2 matching 12 bases. The CDR3 totals 17 residues. Germline V lookup: CDR1 LNHDA, CDR2 SQIVND (reference sequence). V trimming: 2 bases; J trimming: 3 bases; junction bases outside the gene matches: 5. Incomplete CDR3 DNA: TGTGCCAGTAGTATATGGGGACTAGCGGGTATCTACAATGAG. It encodes CASSIWGLAGIYNE. In full, the CDR3 reads CASSIWGLAGIYNEQFF.

To note about this clone: The read terminates 3 residues ahead of where the CDR3 ends, so the germline J gene completes it. This sequence joins TRBV19 and TRBJ2-7, with 11 bases aligning to TRBD2. Per the germline V gene, CDR1 is LNHDA and CDR2 is SQIVND (reference sequence). This CDR3 contains 15 residues. V trimming: 5 bases; J trimming: 0 bases; junction bases outside the gene matches: 3. The CDR3 DNA, read in part, is TGTGCCAGTAGTGGGACTAGCGGTAGCTCCTACGAG. It is translated as CASSGTSGSSYE. The CDR3 as a whole reads CASSGTSGSSYEQYF.

As regards this clone: With the read ending 3 residues before the CDR3 end, the germline J gene is used to fill in that end. The V gene is TRBV20-1, the J gene TRBJ2-3, with 10 nucleotides matching TRBD2. With V trimmed by 6 bases and J by 6 bases, 9 bases remained unmatched. Germline CDR1 and CDR2: DFQATT and SNEGSKA (reference sequence). CDR3 size: 14 residues. The CDR3 is CSASRLAGADTQYF. Partial CDR3 DNA: TGCAGTGCCTCTCGTCTAGCGGGAGCGGATACG.

Regarding this clone: The CDR3 end falls 3 residues outside the read, so it is completed with the germline J gene. J is TRBJ2-7 and V is TRBV6-2 or TRBV6-3, with TRBD1 as a possible D gene (5 bases). Deletions cut 5 bases from V and 0 bases from J, with 14 bases between. There are 15 residues in the CDR3. The germline CDR1 and CDR2 sequences are MNHEY and SVGEGT. The covered CDR3 bases are TGTGCCAGCAGTCCTGACAGAGAAAGCTCCTACGAG. It encodes CASSPDRESSYE. The CDR3 as a whole reads CASSPDRESSYEQYF.

To note about this clone: The CDR3 end falls 3 residues outside the read, so it is completed with the germline J gene. V usage is TRBV9 and J usage is TRBJ2-1; 7 bases agree with TRBD2. Germline V gene sequence: CDR1 SGDLS, CDR2 YYNGEE. This CDR3 region has 15 residues. V lost 5 bases, J lost 8 bases, and 13 bases stayed unmatched. This chain's CDR3 is CASRPGWAGVDEQFF. The CDR3 bases that were read are TGTGCCAGCAGACCCGGGTGGGCGGGAGTCGATGAG.

With regard to this clone: The read stops 3 residues short of the end of the CDR3; the missing end is completed from the germline J gene. This rearrangement joins TRBV4-2 to TRBJ2-4, with TRBD2 matching over 9 bases. Germline V gene sequence: CDR1 LGHNA, CDR2 YNFKEQ. V was clipped by 4 bases and J by 7 bases; unmatched bases: 26. The CDR3 length is 21 residues. The sequenced CDR3 bases are TGTGCCAGCAGCCGCCCGAGGGGGGGACCGGAGTTAGCGGGAGTTTATAACATT. It specifies CASSRPRGGPELAGVYNI. The full CDR3 is CASSRPRGGPELAGVYNIQYF.

Points on this clone: The CDR3 end lies 3 residues beyond the end of the read and is filled in from the germline J gene. The chain carries TRBV5-1 and TRBJ1-1, with D hard to call. CDR3 size: 12 residues. Germline lookup yields CDR1 SGHRS and CDR2 YFSETQ. Between the trimmed V and J ends, which lost 5 bases and 1 base, there was a span of 6 bases. CDR3 loop: CASRSGNTEAFF. The part of the CDR3 DNA that was read is TGCGCCAGCAGGTCAGGGAACACTGAA.

Details on this clone: The read terminates 3 residues ahead of where the CDR3 ends, so the germline J gene completes it. The J gene is TRBJ2-7, the V gene TRBV11-2, with TRBD1 matching 10 bases. V gave up 5 bases and J gave up 3 bases; unmatched junction bases: 7. Germline assignment: CDR1 SGHAT and CDR2 FQNNGV. This CDR3 is built from 15 residues. CDR3 in amino acids: CASSPGTGADYEQYF. The CDR3 DNA, read in part, is TGTGCCAGCAGCCCCGGGACAGGGGCCGACTACGAG.

A note on this clone: The read ends 3 residues before the CDR3 terminus; that terminus is restored from the germline J gene. The chain recombines TRBV7-9 with TRBJ1-1; TRBD1 is a possible D gene (6 bases). Germline CDR1 SEHNR, CDR2 FQNEAQ (reference sequence). The CDR3 runs 14 residues. Trimming removed 5 bases at V and 4 bases at J, with 14 bases between. CDR3 DNA (partial): TGTGCCAGCAGCCACCGGGACAAGGCCACTGAA. It specifies CASSHRDKATE. The full CDR3 protein is CASSHRDKATEAFF.